Each of the 18 T cell receptor beta chains below was sequenced from the same sample in a study of CD8+ T cells in alopecia areata. As the sequencing template, cDNA was produced by extracting RNA and reverse transcribing it. Sequencing used immunoSEQ multiplex PCR; TCRdb keeps in-frame clones, though not all of them. The sample includes some 190,000 clones, around 64% of them seen just once. Treatment noted: oral pan-JAK inhibitor, 5-10 mg twice daily. The material was CD4+ T cells sorted from blood, obtained around week 47, from a patient treated with tofacitinib. These receptors were obtained from a human donor with alopecia areata.

This clone has more than one count but fewer than ten. This rearrangement joins TRBV4-3 to TRBJ1-1, with TRBD1 as a possible D gene (6 bases). V lost 3 bases to trimming and J lost 7 bases, with 15 bases between them. The germline CDR1 and CDR2 sequences are LGHNA and YSLEER. There are 14 residues in the CDR3. The CDR3 protein is CASSQEQGGGEAFF. The CDR3, as DNA: TGCGCCAGCAGCCAGGAACAGGGTGGAGGTGAAGCTTTCTTT.

The rearrangement uses TRBV29-1 and TRBJ2-7; either TRBD1 or TRBD2 may fit D (6 bases each). The CDR3 is made up of 16 amino acids. V was trimmed by 5 bases and J by 7 bases, leaving 27 bases between them. Germline V gives CDR1 SQVTM, CDR2 ANQGSEA. Here the CDR3 DNA reads TGCAGCGTTTCCCGCGGTAGGGGGGCGAATATTAAAGAGCAGTACTTC. This translates into CSVSRGRGANIKEQYF.

This chain joins TRBV5-1 and TRBJ2-3; TRBD1 is a possible D gene (6 bases). CDR1 is SGHRS, CDR2 YFSETQ, per germline. V lost 0 bases and J 2 bases, leaving 13 bases between the germline ends. CDR3 length: 16 amino acids. The CDR3 is CASSLAGRGTTDTQYF. In nucleotides, the CDR3 is TGCGCCAGCAGCTTGGCCGGCAGGGGAACCACAGATACGCAGTATTTT.

The chain uses TRBV15 and TRBJ2-6, with D possibly being TRBD1 (6 bases). Trimming removed 1 base at V and 2 bases at J, with 15 bases between. This CDR3 has 18 residues. Germline assignment: CDR1 LNHNV and CDR2 YYDKDF (reference sequence). The chain's CDR3 is CATSRGVGRGAGANVLTF. The CDR3 bases are TGTGCCACCAGCAGAGGGGTTGGCAGGGGTGCTGGGGCCAACGTCCTGACTTTC.

CDR3 DNA sequence: TGTGCCATCAGTGAGTCGACAGACACTGAAGCTTTCTTT. Translated: CAISESTDTEAFF. This sequence joins TRBV10-3 and TRBJ1-1; a possible D gene is TRBD1 (5 bases). CDR1 and CDR2 from the germline V gene are ENHRY and SYGVKD. The CDR3 runs to 13 residues. V was trimmed by 0 bases and J by 3 bases, leaving 5 bases between them.

On this clone: Other DNA sequences in this specimen translate into the identical CDR3. The chain has TRBV30 and TRBJ2-7; 7 nucleotides agree with TRBD2. Per germline, CDR1 GTSNPN and CDR2 SVGIG (reference sequence). The CDR3 loop spans 14 amino acids. V dropped 0 bases and J dropped 0; count of bases not matched to a gene: 2. CDR3 bases: TGTGCCTGGAGTGTGGGAGGGACCTCCTACGAGCAGTACTTC. This gives the protein CAWSVGGTSYEQYF.

The chain couples TRBV4-3 to TRBJ1-1, with 10 bases lining up with TRBD1. The CDR3 loop spans 16 amino acids. V dropped 2 bases and J dropped 5; count of bases not matched to a gene: 8. The V gene's germline CDR1 is LGHNA and CDR2 YSLEER. The DNA of the CDR3 is TGCGCCAGCAGCCAACGACAGACAGGGGGCTCTACTGAAGCTTTCTTT. Protein: CASSQRQTGGSTEAFF.

This clone was seen more than once but under ten times. This chain joins TRBV5-1 and TRBJ1-4; weak D call: TRBD1 (5 bases). Germline loops: CDR1 SGHRS, CDR2 YFSETQ. This CDR3 contains 15 residues. V lost 4 bases and J 3 bases, leaving 13 bases between the germline ends. CDR3 region: CASSREGTSNEKLFF. The CDR3 DNA is TGCGCCAGCAGCAGGGAGGGGACTTCTAATGAAAAACTGTTTTTT. Using reference TRBV5-1 and TRBJ1-4 for the parts outside the CDR3, the full variable domain is KAGVTQTPRYLIKTRGQQVTLSCSPISGHRSVSWYQQTPGQGLQFLFEYFSETQRNKGNFPGRFSGRQFSNSRSEMNVSTLELGDSALYLCASSREGTSNEKLFFGSGTQLSVL.

The gene calls are TRBV4-1 and TRBJ2-7; D gene unclear. Trimming pared 2 bases from V and 5 bases from J, leaving 7 bases between. The CDR3 spans 12 residues. In germline, CDR1 is MGHRA, CDR2 YSYEKL. CDR3 residues: CASSQNPHEQYF. The CDR3 region has the DNA TGCGCCAGCAGCCAAAATCCCCACGAGCAGTACTTC.

The chain is built from TRBV15 and TRBJ2-5, with D possibly being TRBD1 (5 bases). This CDR3 comprises 14 residues. Germline V gene data show CDR1 as LNHNV and CDR2 as YYDKDF (reference sequence). V was clipped by 2 bases and J by 5 bases, with 12 bases between them. The DNA for the CDR3 is TGTGCCACCAGCAGACCGACAGCCTCGGAGACCCAGTACTTC. This translates into CATSRPTASETQYF.

The V and J genes are TRBV4-3 and TRBJ2-5; TRBD1 agrees at 7 bases. TRBJ2-7 explains the end of the DNA better; the J call may be wrong. The germline V gene has CDR1 LGHNA and CDR2 YSLEER. The CDR3 runs 15 residues. The CDR3 DNA sequence: TGCGCCAGCAGCCCCATGACAGGGCGTGGGCTCGAGCAGTACTTC. This sequence encodes CASSPMTGRGLEQYF.

The chain combines TRBV29-1 with TRBJ2-5, with D maybe TRBD2 (6 bases). CDR3 length: 12 residues. V lost 4 bases to trimming and J lost 4 bases, with 10 bases between them. Germline V gene sequence: CDR1 SQVTM, CDR2 ANQGSEA. Here the CDR3 DNA reads TGCAGCGTTGTTCAGGGAGGAGAGACCCAGTACTTC. Residues: CSVVQGGETQYF. The full variable domain, rest sourced from reference TRBV29-1 and TRBJ2-5, is SAVISQKPSRDICQRGTSLTIQCQVDSQVTMMFWYRQQPGQSLTLIATANQGSEATYESGFVIDKFPISRPNLTFSTLTVSNMSPEDSSIYLCSVVQGGETQYFGPGTRLLVL.

The chain links TRBV25-1 to TRBJ2-5; D is unclear. CDR3 size: 14 residues. Trimming removed 2 bases at V and 4 bases at J, with 11 bases between. CDR1 is MGHDK and CDR2 is SYGVNS in the germline V gene. CDR3 DNA sequence: TGTGCCAGCAGTGAAGGTTTCCAAAGAGAGACCCAGTACTTC. Translating it yields CASSEGFQRETQYF.

This CDR3 is CASSTGAHTDTQYF. Written as DNA, the CDR3 is TGTGCCAGTAGCACAGGGGCCCACACAGATACGCAGTATTTT. The chain has TRBV19 and TRBJ2-3; TRBD1 matches 7 bases. Germline CDR1 LNHDA, CDR2 SQIVND (reference sequence). The V gene end was trimmed by 6 bases and the J gene end by 2 bases; junction bases not matched to a gene: 5. This CDR3 is built from 14 residues.

The sample holds many counts of this clone. The chain has TRBV2 and TRBJ2-3; 7 positions match TRBD1. The CDR3 is 15 residues long. V dropped 6 bases and J dropped 2; count of bases not matched to a gene: 8. Germline CDR1 is SNHLY and CDR2 is FYNNEI. DNA for the CDR3: TGTGCCAGCAGCGCAACAGGGGCACTCACAGATACGCAGTATTTT. Encoded protein: CASSATGALTDTQYF. The variable domain in full, with the rest retrieved from reference TRBV2 and TRBJ2-3, is EPEVTQTPSHQVTQMGQEVILRCVPISNHLYFYWYRQILGQKVEFLVSFYNNEISEKSEIFDDQFSVERPDGSNFTLKIRSTKLEDSAMYFCASSATGALTDTQYFGPGTRLTVL.

The chain couples TRBV30 to TRBJ1-5; weak D call: TRBD1 (6 bases). This CDR3 has 13 amino acids. Germline V CDR1 and CDR2: GTSNPN, SVGIG (reference sequence). V lost 2 bases and J lost 7, with 12 bases in between. CDR3 residues: CAWSREGVQPQHF. Written as DNA, the CDR3 is TGTGCCTGGAGTAGGGAGGGGGTCCAGCCCCAGCATTTT.

The sample holds a few counts of this clone. This rearrangement joins TRBV2 to TRBJ2-5; 9 bases fit TRBD1. Per germline, CDR1 SNHLY and CDR2 FYNNEI. The ends lost 6 bases at V and 0 bases at J; junction bases unmatched: 2. The CDR3 loop spans 14 amino acids. The CDR3 DNA reads as TGTGCCAGCAGCGGACAGGGGTACCAAGAGACCCAGTACTTC. Its protein product is CASSGQGYQETQYF. Filled out from reference TRBV2 and TRBJ2-5, the complete variable domain reads EPEVTQTPSHQVTQMGQEVILRCVPISNHLYFYWYRQILGQKVEFLVSFYNNEISEKSEIFDDQFSVERPDGSNFTLKIRSTKLEDSAMYFCASSGQGYQETQYFGPGTRLLVL.

The V call is TRBV5-1, the J call TRBJ2-1, with TRBD2 matching 11 bases. CDR1 SGHRS and CDR2 YFSETQ come from the germline V gene. The CDR3 is 16 amino acids. V lost 0 bases, J lost 5 bases, and 4 bases stayed unmatched. The CDR3 bases are TGCGCCAGCAGCTTGGCGGCTAGCGGGGGGAACAATGAGCAGTTCTTC. It codes for CASSLAASGGNNEQFF.